The clone carrying this T cell receptor (beta chain) was counted only a few times. TCRbeta library construction was performed incorporating unique molecular identifiers. TCRdb reanalysed the PCR reads using MiXCR and keeps one entry per CDR3 protein. The table includes 450,000 to 550,000 distinct CDR3 sequences, 10% to 12% detected once. With 3 bases removed from V and 7 bases from J, the gap between germline ends came to 10 bases. Germline-derived CDR1 and CDR2 are DFQATT and SNEGSKA (reference sequence). There are 12 residues in the CDR3. This sample stems from a study of T-cell reconstitution after alpha-beta-depleted transplantation in children.

Sequencing was performed on PBMCs, mostly from graft donor cells, taken 180 days after TCRalphabeta/CD19-depleted stem cell transplant. This sequence was found in a female patient aged 2-10 years who had a stem cell transplant for aplastic anemia, so the T cells may come from the graft donor. The chain recombines TRBV20-1 with TRBJ1-5, with D uncertain. CDR3 in amino acids: CSARAGRQPQHF. DNA for the CDR3: TGCAGTGCTAGGGCGGGTCGGCAGCCCCAGCATTTT.